Listed below are T cell receptor beta chains from one sample, sequenced in a study of T-cell memory formation after mild COVID-19. TCRdb processed the 5' RACE reads anew with MiXCR; each CDR3 protein has one entry. The sample has about 340,000 distinct CDR3 sequences, roughly 15% seen once. Sequencing was done on a sample of PBMCs or a T cell subset sorted from them (not recorded which). All receptors come from a young man who had mild COVID-19 (a few samples of this study predate the infection). Cell type and time point are not known. CDR3s include the opening cysteine and the closing phenylalanine or tryptophan. Each record gives: V gene, clone size, D gene, J gene, CDR3 protein, CDR3 DNA. A D gene is named only where the DNA matches it firmly. Clone size is not always given. Where it is, it says once, few, many or a class for expanded clones.

v_call: TRBV7-7; clone_size: many; d_call: TRBD1; j_call: TRBJ2-3; cdr3_aa: CASSQGQRTDTQYF; cdr3_nt: TGTGCTAGCAGCCAGGGACAGAGGACAGATACGCAGTATTTT
v_call: TRBV12-3/TRBV12-4; clone_size: few; d_call: NA; j_call: TRBJ2-3; cdr3_aa: CASSLFIGGGTDTQYF; cdr3_nt: TGTGCCAGCAGTTTATTTATTGGCGGGGGCACAGATACGCAGTATTTT
v_call: TRBV7-2; clone_size: many; d_call: NA; j_call: TRBJ2-7; cdr3_aa: CASSSGGLYEQYF; cdr3_nt: TGTGCCAGCAGCTCAGGGGGGCTCTACGAGCAGTACTTC
v_call: TRBV7-9; clone_size: NA; d_call: NA; j_call: TRBJ1-1; cdr3_aa: CASSPQGRVTEAFF; cdr3_nt: TGTGCCAGCAGCCCTCAGGGAAGGGTCACTGAAGCTTTCTTT
v_call: TRBV7-9; clone_size: few; d_call: NA; j_call: TRBJ2-6; cdr3_aa: CASRPVRSGANVLTF; cdr3_nt: TGTGCCAGCAGGCCCGTCCGCTCTGGGGCCAACGTCCTGACTTTC
v_call: TRBV18; clone_size: few; d_call: NA; j_call: TRBJ2-1; cdr3_aa: CASSPPAAYNEQFF; cdr3_nt: TGTGCCAGCTCACCGCCAGCCGCCTACAATGAGCAGTTCTTC
v_call: TRBV20-1; clone_size: NA; d_call: TRBD2; j_call: TRBJ2-1; cdr3_aa: CSARKRTSGYNEQFF; cdr3_nt: TGCAGTGCTAGAAAAAGGACTAGCGGCTACAATGAGCAGTTCTTC
v_call: TRBV7-2; clone_size: few; d_call: TRBD1; j_call: TRBJ2-1; cdr3_aa: CASSFGTGEYNEQFF; cdr3_nt: TGTGCCAGCAGCTTTGGGACAGGGGAATACAATGAGCAGTTCTTC
v_call: TRBV9; clone_size: NA; d_call: TRBD1; j_call: TRBJ1-2; cdr3_aa: CASSGKQGMPTYGYTF; cdr3_nt: TGTGCCAGCAGCGGCAAACAGGGGATGCCCACTTATGGCTACACCTTC
v_call: TRBV29-1; clone_size: many; d_call: NA; j_call: TRBJ1-2; cdr3_aa: CSVEKRTVNYGYTF; cdr3_nt: TGCAGCGTTGAGAAGCGGACCGTAAACTATGGCTACACCTTC
v_call: TRBV6-1; clone_size: many; d_call: TRBD2; j_call: TRBJ2-5; cdr3_aa: CASRRTSGGLGETQYF; cdr3_nt: TGTGCCAGCAGACGAACTAGCGGGGGTCTTGGAGAGACCCAGTACTTC
v_call: TRBV27; clone_size: NA; d_call: TRBD2; j_call: TRBJ2-5; cdr3_aa: CASSWGGQETQYF; cdr3_nt: TGTGCCAGCAGTTGGGGGGGGCAAGAGACCCAGTACTTC
v_call: TRBV7-2; clone_size: many; d_call: TRBD2; j_call: TRBJ2-7; cdr3_aa: CASSSLLAGASYEQYF; cdr3_nt: TGTGCCAGCAGCTCGCTACTAGCGGGGGCCTCCTACGAGCAGTACTTC
v_call: TRBV9; clone_size: NA; d_call: TRBD1; j_call: TRBJ2-2; cdr3_aa: CASSVGAGGYGELFF; cdr3_nt: TGTGCCAGCAGCGTAGGCGCAGGGGGTTACGGGGAGCTGTTTTTT
v_call: TRBV5-1; clone_size: NA; d_call: TRBD2; j_call: TRBJ2-3; cdr3_aa: CASSLGLAGGPVTDTQYF; cdr3_nt: TGCGCCAGCAGCTTGGGTCTAGCGGGGGGGCCTGTGACAGATACGCAGTATTTT
v_call: TRBV12-3/TRBV12-4; clone_size: few; d_call: NA; j_call: TRBJ2-3; cdr3_aa: CASSSFLAIGADTQYF; cdr3_nt: TGTGCCAGCAGTTCCTTCCTAGCGATCGGCGCAGATACGCAGTATTTT
v_call: TRBV28; clone_size: NA; d_call: NA; j_call: TRBJ2-3; cdr3_aa: CASSLFRDNTDTQYF; cdr3_nt: TGTGCCAGCAGTTTATTTCGGGACAACACAGATACGCAGTATTTT